This entry is about one TCR beta chain. Method: immunoSEQ multiplex PCR; TCRdb's copy keeps in-frame clones and lacks some. In the table there are 45,000 or so clones, 80% to 90% of which are singletons. CDR1 and CDR2 from the germline V gene are MDHEN and SYDVKM. This CDR3 contains 17 residues. Trimming at V came to 3 bases and at J to 0 bases, leaving 11 bases not matched to a gene. The record originates from a study of T cell changes during pregnancy in multiple sclerosis. This sequence originates from a female donor with multiple sclerosis, enrolled in a pregnancy study. Sequences were derived from CD4+ T cells from peripheral blood mononuclear cells, sampled after pregnancy. The rearrangement joins TRBV28 to TRBJ2-7, with 7 bases aligning to TRBD1. CDR3 sequence: CASSFPFLTGISYEQYF. The DNA of the CDR3 is TGTGCCAGCAGTTTCCCCTTTTTGACAGGGATCTCCTACGAGCAGTACTTC.